This TCR beta chain was sequenced for a study of shared T cell receptors in the human thymus. The table came from immunoSEQ multiplex PCR; TCRdb's copy has only in-frame clones and leaves some out. In the table there are 500,000 to 750,000 clones, approximately 88% of which are singletons. Germline assignment: CDR1 SNHLY and CDR2 FYNNEI. V lost 6 bases to trimming and J lost 2 bases, with 13 bases between them. This CDR3 has 14 amino acids. These sequences were also reported in another study, on human thymus T cells. That work adds: Healthy Finnish infants undergoing corrective surgery for congenital heart defects provided the donor material. Thymus pieces cut out during corrective heart surgery were the tissue that was used. A high degree of thymic repertoire overlap among unrelated individuals was reported in related research.

Sequenced: thymocytes. The chain recombines TRBV2 with TRBJ1-2; D perhaps matches TRBD1 (6 bases). This clonotype was sampled from a boy less than two years old with a congenital heart defect. CDR3: CASRCDRPNYGYTF. The CDR3 DNA follows: TGTGCCAGCAGATGCGACAGGCCAAACTATGGCTACACCTTC.